The rows below give T cell receptor beta chains drawn from one sample of a study of early T cells in non-severe SARS-CoV-2 infection. TCRdb fed the 5' RACE reads into MiXCR, producing one record per CDR3 protein. The sample has approximately 68,000 distinct CDR3 sequences, roughly 9.1% seen once; the top ten hold roughly 7.5%. Sample: whole blood, taken at baseline. The receptors shown here come from an adult who was a healthcare worker with PCR-confirmed SARS-CoV-2 infection or an uninfected control (not recorded which). CDR3s include the opening cysteine and the closing phenylalanine or tryptophan. D genes are given only for firm matches. Size values are once, few and many counts, or a class for expanded clones, and some rows have none.

abundance | d_gene | j_gene | len | v_gene | CDR3nt | CDR3aa
NA | NA | TRBJ1-4 | 15 | TRBV10-3 | TGTGCCATCAGTGAGTCCGGGACTACCTCGGAAAAACTGTTTTTT | CAISESGTTSEKLFF
NA | NA | TRBJ2-3 | 13 | TRBV7-9 | TGTGCCAGCAGCTTAAGTGGGGAAGACACGCAGTATTTT | CASSLSGEDTQYF
few | NA | TRBJ2-3 | 16 | TRBV5-8 | TGTGCCAGCAGCTCGCCCGGGGGCAGCAGGACAGATACGCAGTATTTT | CASSSPGGSRTDTQYF
NA | NA | TRBJ1-5 | 15 | TRBV20-1 | TGCAGTGCTAGAGATGGCAGGGAAAGCAATCAGCCCCAGCATTTT | CSARDGRESNQPQHF
NA | NA | TRBJ2-5 | 15 | TRBV14 | TGTGCCAGCAGCCAACCCGGACGCCCTCAAGAGACCCAGTACTTC | CASSQPGRPQETQYF
once | NA | TRBJ2-2 | 15 | TRBV12-3/TRBV12-4 | TGTGCCAGCAGTTTAAGGGCGTCGAACACCGGGGAGCTGTTTTTT | CASSLRASNTGELFF
many | TRBD2 | TRBJ2-1 | 17 | TRBV7-6 | TGTGCCAGCAGCCCCTTTGGCGGGAGCGGGGATTACAATGAGCAGTTCTTC | CASSPFGGSGDYNEQFF
many | NA | TRBJ2-2 | 15 | TRBV7-3 | TGTGCCAGCAGCTCTGTGGGCAGAAACACCGGGGAGCTGTTTTTT | CASSSVGRNTGELFF
once | TRBD1 | TRBJ2-2 | 16 | TRBV5-1 | TGCGCTAGCAGGATGATCGGGACAGCGAACACCGGGGAGCTGTTTTTT | CASRMIGTANTGELFF
many | TRBD2 | TRBJ2-4 | 19 | TRBV2 | TGTGCCAGCAGTTCTGGGACTAGCGGGGGCGCATACGGGAAAAACATTCAGTACTTC | CASSSGTSGGAYGKNIQYF
NA | NA | TRBJ2-1 | 13 | TRBV19 | TGTGCCAGTAGTATTACGGGCTACAATGAGCAGTTCTTC | CASSITGYNEQFF
NA | TRBD2 | TRBJ2-4 | 17 | TRBV27 | TGTGCCAGCCCTCCGGAGCTAGCGGGGGGATTCAAAAACATTCAGTACTTC | CASPPELAGGFKNIQYF
few | TRBD2 | TRBJ2-3 | 15 | TRBV20-1 | TGCAGTGCTAGTGGTATGCTAGCGGGCACAGATACGCAGTATTTT | CSASGMLAGTDTQYF
many | NA | TRBJ2-6 | 14 | TRBV5-1 | TGCGCCAGCAGCCCCCCAGGCGGGGCCAACGTCCTGACTTTC | CASSPPGGANVLTF